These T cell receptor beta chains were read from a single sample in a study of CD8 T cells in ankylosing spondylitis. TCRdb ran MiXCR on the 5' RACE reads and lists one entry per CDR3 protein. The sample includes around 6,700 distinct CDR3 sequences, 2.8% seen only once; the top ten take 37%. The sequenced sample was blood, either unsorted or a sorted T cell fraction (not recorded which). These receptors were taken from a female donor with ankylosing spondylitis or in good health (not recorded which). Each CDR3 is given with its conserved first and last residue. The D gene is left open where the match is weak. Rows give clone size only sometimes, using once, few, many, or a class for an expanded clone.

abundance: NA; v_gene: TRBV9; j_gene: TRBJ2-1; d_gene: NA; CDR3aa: CSSSVRLGEIPEQFF; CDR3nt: TGTTCCAGCAGCGTACGTTTAGGGGAAATCCCTGAGCAGTTCTTC
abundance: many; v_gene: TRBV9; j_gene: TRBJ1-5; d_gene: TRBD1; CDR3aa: CASSAGTGYNQPQHF; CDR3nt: TGTGCCAGCAGCGCTGGGACAGGGTACAATCAGCCCCAGCATTTT
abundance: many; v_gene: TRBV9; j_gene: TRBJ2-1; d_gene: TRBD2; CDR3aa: CASSDTSGRANEQFF; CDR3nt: TGTGCCAGCAGCGATACTAGCGGGAGGGCCAATGAGCAGTTCTTC
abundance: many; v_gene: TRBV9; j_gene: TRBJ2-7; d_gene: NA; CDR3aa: CASSVEGGSYEQYF; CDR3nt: TGTGCCAGCAGCGTAGAAGGGGGCTCCTACGAGCAGTACTTC
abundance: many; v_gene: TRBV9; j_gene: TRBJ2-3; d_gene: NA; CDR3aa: CASSPRMFADTQYF; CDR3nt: TGTGCCAGCAGCCCCCGTATGTTTGCAGATACGCAGTATTTT
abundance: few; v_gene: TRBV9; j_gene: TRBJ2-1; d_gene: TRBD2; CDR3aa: CASSAGRVLAGVNEQFF; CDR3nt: TGTGCCAGCAGCGCGGGGAGGGTATTAGCGGGGGTAAATGAGCAGTTCTTC
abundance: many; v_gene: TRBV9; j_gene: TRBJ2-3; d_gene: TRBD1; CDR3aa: CASSALGQGLDTQYF; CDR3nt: TGTGCCAGCAGCGCCCTAGGACAGGGGTTAGATACGCAGTATTTT
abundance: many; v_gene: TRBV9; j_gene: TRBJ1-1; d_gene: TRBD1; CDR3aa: CASSAEGTATEAFF; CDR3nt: TGTGCCAGCAGTGCCGAGGGGACAGCTACTGAAGCTTTCTTT
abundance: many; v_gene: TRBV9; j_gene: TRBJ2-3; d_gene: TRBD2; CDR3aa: CASTIWASGGTDTQYF; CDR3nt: TGTGCCAGCACCATCTGGGCTAGCGGGGGTACAGATACGCAGTATTTT
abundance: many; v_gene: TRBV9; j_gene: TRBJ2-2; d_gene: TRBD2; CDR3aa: CASSAAGGAGELFF; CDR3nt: TGTGCCAGCAGCGCGGCGGGGGGGGCCGGGGAGCTGTTTTTT
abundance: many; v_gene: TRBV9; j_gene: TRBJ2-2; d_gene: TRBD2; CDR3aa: CASSVTSGNTGELFF; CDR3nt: TGTGCCAGCAGCGTAACTAGCGGAAACACCGGGGAGCTGTTTTTT
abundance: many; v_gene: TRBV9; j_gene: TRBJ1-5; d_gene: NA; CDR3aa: CASSLQGNSNQPQHF; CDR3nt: TGTGCCAGCAGCCTACAGGGTAATAGCAATCAGCCCCAGCATTTT
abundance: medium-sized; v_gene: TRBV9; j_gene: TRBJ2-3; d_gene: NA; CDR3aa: CASSVDPGITDTQYF; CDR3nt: TGTGCCAGCAGCGTTGATCCAGGGATCACAGATACGCAGTATTTT
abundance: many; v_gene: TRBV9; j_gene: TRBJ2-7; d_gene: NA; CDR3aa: CASSVGGRGFDYEQYF; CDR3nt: TGTGCCAGCAGCGTAGGGGGGCGGGGGTTCGACTACGAGCAGTACTTC
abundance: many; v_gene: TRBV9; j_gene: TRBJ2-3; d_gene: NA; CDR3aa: CASNSLGGLPTDTQYF; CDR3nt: TGTGCCAGCAATTCGCTGGGGGGCCTCCCCACAGATACGCAGTATTTT
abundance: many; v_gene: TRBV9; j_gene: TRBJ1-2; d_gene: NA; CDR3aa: CASSVGPELDSNYGYTF; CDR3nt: TGTGCCAGCAGCGTAGGTCCTGAGTTGGACAGTAACTATGGCTACACCTTC
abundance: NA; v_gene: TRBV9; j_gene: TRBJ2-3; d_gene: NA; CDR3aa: CASSGRDSLDTQYF; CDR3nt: TGTGCCAGCAGCGGACGGGACTCACTAGATACGCAGTATTTT
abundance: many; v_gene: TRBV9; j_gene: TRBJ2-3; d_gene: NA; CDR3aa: CASSGDNGYTDTQYF; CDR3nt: TGTGCCAGCAGCGGAGACAATGGGTACACAGATACGCAGTATTTT
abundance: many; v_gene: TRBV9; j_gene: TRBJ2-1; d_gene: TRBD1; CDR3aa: CASSVGQGAFSSYNEQFF; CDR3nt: TGTGCCAGCAGCGTGGGACAGGGGGCCTTTAGTAGCTACAATGAGCAGTTCTTC
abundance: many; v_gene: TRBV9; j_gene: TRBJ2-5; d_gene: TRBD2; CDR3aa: CASSLAGVQETQYF; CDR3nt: TGTGCCAGCAGCCTAGCGGGGGTGCAAGAGACCCAGTACTTC
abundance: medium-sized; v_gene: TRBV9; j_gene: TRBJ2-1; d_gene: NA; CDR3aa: CASSAPDLRPGDEQFF; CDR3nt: TGTGCCAGCAGCGCCCCCGATCTGAGGCCGGGGGATGAGCAGTTCTTC
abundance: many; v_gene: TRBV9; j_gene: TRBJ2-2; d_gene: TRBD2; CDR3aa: CASSVGSGVNTGELFF; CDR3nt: TGTGCCAGCAGCGTAGGTAGCGGGGTGAACACCGGGGAGCTGTTTTTT
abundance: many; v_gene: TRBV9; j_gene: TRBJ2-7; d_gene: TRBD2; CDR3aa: CASSPGGLANEQYF; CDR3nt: TGTGCCAGCAGCCCAGGGGGACTAGCCAACGAGCAGTACTTC
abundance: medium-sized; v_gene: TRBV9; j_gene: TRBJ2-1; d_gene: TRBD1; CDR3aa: CASRGQGVNEQFF; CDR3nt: TGTGCCAGCAGAGGACAGGGCGTCAATGAGCAGTTCTTC
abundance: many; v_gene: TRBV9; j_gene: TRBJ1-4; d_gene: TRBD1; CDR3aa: CASSGQGNEKLFF; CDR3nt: TGTGCCAGCAGCGGACAGGGAAATGAAAAACTGTTTTTT
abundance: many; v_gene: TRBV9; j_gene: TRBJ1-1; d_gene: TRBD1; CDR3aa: CASSAGTGGPTEAFF; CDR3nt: TGTGCCAGCAGCGCCGGGACAGGGGGGCCCACTGAAGCTTTCTTT
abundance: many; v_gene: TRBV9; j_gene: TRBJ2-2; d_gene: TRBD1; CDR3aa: CASSPEGTGGVTGELFF; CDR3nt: TGTGCCAGCAGCCCGGAAGGGACAGGGGGAGTCACCGGGGAGCTGTTTTTT
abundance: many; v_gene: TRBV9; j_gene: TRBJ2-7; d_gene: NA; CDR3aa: CASSVEGSPSPYEQYF; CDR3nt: TGTGCCAGCAGCGTAGAAGGCAGTCCGAGCCCCTACGAGCAGTACTTC
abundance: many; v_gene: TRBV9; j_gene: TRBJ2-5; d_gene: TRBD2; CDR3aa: CASSLSGGTQETQYF; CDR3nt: TGTGCCAGCAGCCTTAGCGGGGGAACCCAAGAGACCCAGTACTTC
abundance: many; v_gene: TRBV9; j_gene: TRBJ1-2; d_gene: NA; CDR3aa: CASSVGTGAEPNYGYTF; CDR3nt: TGTGCCAGCAGCGTAGGGACCGGGGCAGAACCTAACTATGGCTACACCTTC
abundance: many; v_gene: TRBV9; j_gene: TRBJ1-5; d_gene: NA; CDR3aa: CASSEDSSNQPQHF; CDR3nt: TGTGCCAGCAGCGAGGACAGTAGCAATCAGCCCCAGCATTTT
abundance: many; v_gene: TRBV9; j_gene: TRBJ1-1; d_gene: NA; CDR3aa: CASSSLGIANTEAFF; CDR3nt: TGTGCCAGCAGCTCCCTCGGGATCGCGAACACTGAAGCTTTCTTT
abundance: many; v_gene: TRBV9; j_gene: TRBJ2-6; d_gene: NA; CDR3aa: CASSVVTHPLLASHSGANVLTF; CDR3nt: TGTGCCAGCAGCGTAGTAACCCACCCTCTTTTGGCATCCCACTCTGGGGCCAACGTCCTGACTTTC
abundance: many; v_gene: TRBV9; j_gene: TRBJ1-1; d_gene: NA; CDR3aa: CASSVAGGLAEAFF; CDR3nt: TGTGCCAGCAGCGTAGCGGGGGGCCTTGCTGAAGCTTTCTTT
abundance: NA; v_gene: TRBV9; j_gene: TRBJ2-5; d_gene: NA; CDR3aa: CASSVGSIGEETQYF; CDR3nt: TGTGCCAGCAGCGTAGGGTCCATTGGAGAAGAGACCCAGTACTTC
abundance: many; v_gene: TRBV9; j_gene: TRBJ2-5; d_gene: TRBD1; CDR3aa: CASSAEDRLWETQYF; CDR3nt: TGTGCCAGCAGCGCCGAGGACAGGTTGTGGGAGACCCAGTACTTC
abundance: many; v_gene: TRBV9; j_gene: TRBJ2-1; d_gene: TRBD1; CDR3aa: CASSEGQGFTEQFF; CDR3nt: TGTGCCAGCAGCGAGGGACAGGGCTTTACTGAGCAGTTCTTC
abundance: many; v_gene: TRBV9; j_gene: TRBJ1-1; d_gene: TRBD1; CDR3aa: CASSVTVEAGTANTEAFF; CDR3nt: TGTGCCAGCAGCGTAACTGTTGAAGCCGGGACAGCGAACACTGAAGCTTTCTTT
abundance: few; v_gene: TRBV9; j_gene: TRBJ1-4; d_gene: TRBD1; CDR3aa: CASSGRTGQGGSNEKLFF; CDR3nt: TGTGCCAGCAGCGGAAGGACAGGACAGGGGGGCTCTAATGAAAAACTGTTTTTT